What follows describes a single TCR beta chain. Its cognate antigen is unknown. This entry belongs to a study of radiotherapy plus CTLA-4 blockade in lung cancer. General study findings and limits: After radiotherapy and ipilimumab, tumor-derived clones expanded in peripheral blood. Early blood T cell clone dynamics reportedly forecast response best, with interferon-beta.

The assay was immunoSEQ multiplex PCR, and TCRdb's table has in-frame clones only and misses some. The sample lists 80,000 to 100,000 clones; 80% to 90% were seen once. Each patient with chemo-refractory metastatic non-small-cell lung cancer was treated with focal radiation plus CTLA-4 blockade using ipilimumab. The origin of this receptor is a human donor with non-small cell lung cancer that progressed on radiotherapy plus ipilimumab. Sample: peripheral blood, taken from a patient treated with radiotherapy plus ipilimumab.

DNA of the CDR3: TGTGCCAGCAGTCCAGGGACAGAGGCCTACAATGAGCAGTTCTTC. This encodes CASSPGTEAYNEQFF. The J gene is TRBJ2-1, the V gene TRBV5-4; 7 nucleotides line up with TRBD1. V trimming: 5 bases; J trimming: 2 bases; junction bases outside the gene matches: 7. Per germline, CDR1 SGHNT and CDR2 YYREEE (reference sequence). The CDR3 has 15 residues.